This TCR beta chain was observed in a study of T cell responses to AZD1222 COVID-19 vaccine. Study background: Combined were second doses at about 4 or about 12 weeks.

Concerning this clone itself: Antigen unknown.

Assay: immunoSEQ multiplex PCR; the TCRdb copy retains only in-frame clones and omits some. The sample lists 85,000 to 130,000 clones; 75% to 90% were seen once. Findings and limits, study-wide: The span of vaccine-associated CD4 TCRs extended across spike, with dominance at 160-218 and 743-854.

V shed 0 bases and J shed 0 bases, with 3 bases lying between them. Per the germline V gene, CDR1 is SEHNR and CDR2 is FQNEAQ (reference sequence). The length of the CDR3 is 14 residues. The TCR comes from an adult in good health. The sequencing used peripheral blood, collected on day 0 of AZD1222 vaccination. The chain has TRBV7-9 and TRBJ1-3; D remains unclear. CDR3 amino acids: CASSLAVSGNTIYF. For the CDR3, the DNA is TGTGCCAGCAGCTTAGCGGTCTCTGGAAACACCATATATTTT.